This TCR beta chain is drawn from a study of cytomegalovirus exposure and HLA in healthy donors. Both 60 Vbeta primers and 13 Jbeta primers went into the PCR. As originally analysed: About 12 million of tens of millions of unique TCR beta chains were shared, per a later count. Only in-frame clones appear in the TCRdb table, and some are missing; sequencing was by immunoSEQ multiplex PCR. Clonal size and the V and J genes are those of that table, whereas D and trimming came from the DNA. The profile shows 150,000 to 200,000 clones, approximately 80% of them singletons. Of note for this clone: As yet, its antigen is unknown.

Germline values: CDR1 MNHNY, CDR2 SVGAGI (reference sequence). The CDR3 contains 15 residues. The V end was cut by 2 bases, the J end by 0 bases, with 8 bases between. Overall study results and limits: Prior analysis indicated that the majority of TCR beta V segments exhibited productivity approximately 87% or approximately 30% of the time.

The genes are TRBV6-6 and TRBJ1-5, with D perhaps matching TRBD1 (5 bases). The receptor was derived from a male donor in good health and CMV-seropositive. Sequencing was carried out using PBMCs. CDR3 loop: CASSYDSYSNQPQHF. The CDR3, as DNA: TGTGCCAGCAGTTACGACAGTTATAGCAATCAGCCCCAGCATTTT.